The clone carrying this TCR beta chain was found once. This sample was included in a study of blood T cell repertoires in COVID-19. Overall study: COVID-19 samples collected from the United States, Italy and Spain covered acute and convalescent phases. PBMCs, B-cell-depleted T cells, or T cells provided the cDNA or gDNA that made up the material.

The CDR3 has 15 residues. V was clipped by 6 bases and J by 4 bases; unmatched bases: 10. The germline CDR1 and CDR2 sequences are SNHLY and FYNNEI. As originally analysed: By means of reference gene primer amplification, nucleated cell counts were estimated. TCRdb's copy holds only in-frame clones and misses some; the assay was immunoSEQ multiplex PCR. The V and J calls and clone size come from that table; D and trimming were worked out from the DNA. The sample lists under 50,000 clones; roughly 91% were seen once. Sequenced input: peripheral blood. The genes are TRBV2 and TRBJ2-5, with 8 bases aligning to TRBD2. The sequence came from a man over 45 with active COVID-19. In DNA, the CDR3 is TGTGCCAGCAGGATCCGGGGGGGCCGACTAGAGACCCAGTACTTC. The encoded protein is CASRIRGGRLETQYF.